This passage covers 25 T cell receptor beta chains from one sample sequenced in a study of yellow fever vaccine responses in identical twins. TCRdb analysed the RT-PCR reads with MiXCR anew, one entry per CDR3 protein. Here the sample spans roughly 18,000 distinct CDR3 sequences, roughly 60% being singletons. This material consisted of T cells from blood (PBMCs), unsorted or a sorted subset (not recorded which), taken before or after yellow fever vaccination (not recorded which). The receptors were gathered from a young woman who received the yellow fever vaccine.

This chain connects TRBV24-1 to TRBJ2-1, with 9 nucleotides matching TRBD2. Trimming at V came to 3 bases and at J to 7 bases, leaving 9 bases not matched to a gene. Germline V gives CDR1 KGHDR, CDR2 SFDVKD. The CDR3 has 16 residues. The CDR3 protein is CATSDISGGSENEQFF. The CDR3 DNA is TGTGCCACCAGTGATATTAGCGGGGGTTCGGAAAATGAGCAGTTCTTC.

This clonotype appeared a few times. The chain is built from TRBV11-2 and TRBJ1-2; D perhaps matches TRBD1 (5 bases). The germline V gene encodes CDR1 SGHAT and CDR2 FQNNGV. This CDR3 has 13 residues. The V end was cut by 3 bases, the J end by 4 bases, with 9 bases between. The CDR3: CASSLQGGYGYTF. The CDR3 DNA reads TGTGCCAGCAGCTTGCAGGGCGGCTATGGCTACACCTTC.

V is TRBV5-1 and J is TRBJ2-1; 10 bases match TRBD2. The CDR3 has 16 residues. Germline V lookup: CDR1 SGHRS, CDR2 YFSETQ. The J segment lost 3 bases and the V segment lost 0 bases, leaving 3 bases of the junction unmatched. The CDR3 loop is CASSLAVAGGYNEQFF. The CDR3 nucleotides read TGCGCCAGCAGCTTGGCGGTAGCGGGGGGCTACAATGAGCAGTTCTTC.

This clonotype has more than one count but fewer than ten. The chain links TRBV11-3 to TRBJ2-1; no clear D gene. Germline V gene lookup returns CDR1 SGHNT and CDR2 YENEEA. V lost 1 base and J lost 7, with 8 bases in between. There are 13 residues in the CDR3. Written as DNA, the CDR3 is TGTGCCAGCAGCTTAGGAGAGACGAATGAGCAGTTCTTC. Translating gives CASSLGETNEQFF.

The J gene is TRBJ2-6, the V gene TRBV28, with D uncertain. Germline CDR1 MDHEN, CDR2 SYDVKM. Trimming cost V 7 bases and J 2 bases, with 15 bases left between them. The CDR3 runs 16 residues. The CDR3 DNA reads as TGTGCCAGCAATGACCGCGGAGCTCCTGGGGCCAACGTCCTGACTTTC. Its translation: CASNDRGAPGANVLTF.

The CDR3 nucleotides are TGCAGCGTTGCGTCGCCCTTGAGCTCCTACAATGAGCAGTTCTTC. Encoded protein: CSVASPLSSYNEQFF. The chain is built from TRBV29-1 and TRBJ2-1, with D hard to call. The length of the CDR3 is 15 residues. Germline V gene sequence: CDR1 SQVTM, CDR2 ANQGSEA. The ends were cut back, 4 bases at V and 0 bases at J, with 13 bases in the middle.

This chain joins TRBV18 and TRBJ2-1, with D unresolved. V lost 5 bases, J lost 10 bases, and 12 bases lay in between. The CDR3 is 12 amino acids. Germline V gene lookup returns CDR1 KGHSH and CDR2 LQKENI. The CDR3 loop reads CASSSVGKEQFF. The CDR3 DNA is TGTGCCAGCTCATCAGTCGGAAAGGAGCAGTTCTTC.

The V gene is TRBV6-9, the J gene TRBJ1-4; D may be TRBD1 (6 bases). Trimming removed 1 base at V and 8 bases at J, with 29 bases between. Germline values: CDR1 MNHGY, CDR2 SVAAGI. CDR3 length: 20 residues. In nucleotides, the CDR3 is TGTGCCAGCAGTTATTATCGCCCTCCATTACAGGGTGCCAATAAGGAAAAACTGTTTTTT. Translating it yields CASSYYRPPLQGANKEKLFF.

This clonotype appeared a few times. The J gene is TRBJ2-1, the V gene TRBV29-1; weak D call: TRBD2 (5 bases). V was clipped by 2 bases and J by 3 bases, with 11 bases between them. Germline V gene data show CDR1 as SQVTM and CDR2 as ANQGSEA. The CDR3 is 14 amino acids. The CDR3 here is CSVEKQSGYNEQFF. As DNA, the CDR3 is TGCAGCGTTGAAAAGCAGAGCGGCTACAATGAGCAGTTCTTC.

The CDR3 nucleotides read TGTGCCAGCAGTTTCACCTCCGGGACAGCTCAAGAGACCCAGTACTTC. As protein: CASSFTSGTAQETQYF. The chain is built from TRBV12-3 or TRBV12-4 and TRBJ2-5; the match to TRBD1 covers 7 bases. The CDR3 is made up of 16 amino acids. V gave up 3 bases and J gave up 2 bases; unmatched junction bases: 9.

The chain has TRBV12-3 or TRBV12-4 and TRBJ1-1; D unclear. V shed 6 bases and J shed 0 bases, with 11 bases lying between them. This CDR3 region has 14 residues. The CDR3 region is CASSLGMMNTEAFF. The CDR3, as DNA: TGTGCCAGCAGCCTAGGCATGATGAACACTGAAGCTTTCTTT.

The V gene is TRBV14, the J gene TRBJ1-1; D is unresolved. Trimming cost V 5 bases and J 1 base, with 5 bases left between them. CDR1 and CDR2 (germline): SGHDN, FVKESK. The CDR3 has 12 residues. The CDR3 is CASSGGNTEAFF. In nucleotides, the CDR3 is TGTGCCAGCAGCGGAGGGAACACTGAAGCTTTCTTT.

This clonotype was detected a few times. The rearrangement joins TRBV6-1 to TRBJ1-6, with 7 bases aligning to TRBD1. From germline, CDR1 is MNHNS and CDR2 SASEGT. The V segment lost 6 bases and the J segment 2 bases; nucleotides outside the gene matches: 7. The CDR3 sequence is 16 residues long. The CDR3 protein is CASSRTQGAYNSPLHF. CDR3 bases: TGTGCCAGCAGCCGCACTCAGGGGGCCTATAATTCACCCCTCCACTTT.

The chain carries TRBV18 and TRBJ2-6, with D uncertain. The CDR3 contains 14 residues. The ends were cut back, 3 bases at V and 2 bases at J, with 5 bases in the middle. The germline V gene encodes CDR1 KGHSH and CDR2 LQKENI. CDR3 bases: TGTGCCAGCTCACCTTCCACTGGGGCCAACGTCCTGACTTTC. Its protein is CASSPSTGANVLTF.

The chain couples TRBV15 to TRBJ1-5; D gene ambiguous. The CDR3 consists of 12 residues. V lost 1 base and J lost 5, with 3 bases in between. Looked up from germline, CDR1 is LNHNV and CDR2 is YYDKDF (reference sequence). CDR3 protein: CATSRADQPQHF. The CDR3 bases are TGTGCCACCAGCAGAGCGGATCAGCCCCAGCATTTT.

This clonotype has a handful of counts. V usage is TRBV28 and J usage is TRBJ1-5; D remains ambiguous. The CDR3 is 16 residues long. V lost 2 bases and J 0 bases, leaving 11 bases between the germline ends. Germline V gene sequence: CDR1 MDHEN, CDR2 SYDVKM. The CDR3 loop reads CASSLNRILSNQPQHF. The CDR3 DNA reads as TGTGCCAGCAGTTTAAATAGAATCCTTAGCAATCAGCCCCAGCATTTT. Variable domain in full (rest from reference TRBV28 and TRBJ1-5): DVKVTQSSRYLVKRTGEKVFLECVQDMDHENMFWYRQDPGLGLRLIYFSYDVKMKEKGDIPEGYSVSREKKERFSLILESASTNQTSMYLCASSLNRILSNQPQHFGDGTRLSIL.

This chain links TRBV29-1 with TRBJ2-5; D call uncertain. The CDR3 contains 10 residues. Deletions cut 3 bases from V and 5 bases from J, with 4 bases between. Germline V gene data show CDR1 as SQVTM and CDR2 as ANQGSEA. CDR3 sequence reads: CSVELETQYF. CDR3 bases: TGCAGCGTTGAGTTGGAGACCCAGTACTTC.

The chain links TRBV10-1 to TRBJ2-1, with 10 positions matching TRBD1. J was trimmed by 15 bases and V by 2 bases; bases with no gene match: 7. CDR1 is WNHNN, CDR2 SYGVQD, per germline (reference sequence). The CDR3 totals 13 residues. The CDR3 DNA reads as TGCGCCAGCAGTGAGCTCGAGACAGGGGGCTTGTTCTTC. Translated, it gives CASSELETGGLFF.

V and J are TRBV6-1 and TRBJ1-4; D is ambiguous. CDR3 length: 15 amino acids. Germline CDR1 is MNHNS and CDR2 is SASEGT. With 6 bases removed from V and 8 bases from J, the gap between germline ends came to 19 bases. For the CDR3, the DNA is TGTGCCAGCAGCCCTGAGGACGCCGGTAGGGAAAAACTGTTTTTT. Translation gives CASSPEDAGREKLFF.

The chain couples TRBV11-1 to TRBJ1-1; D remains ambiguous. CDR3 length: 13 residues. Trimming stripped 3 bases from V and 4 bases from J, with 9 bases between. Germline V gives CDR1 SGHAT, CDR2 FQDESV (reference sequence). This CDR3 reads CASSFRFATEAFF. The CDR3 DNA reads as TGTGCCAGCAGCTTTCGTTTCGCCACTGAAGCTTTCTTT.

The genes are TRBV3-1 and TRBJ2-7, with TRBD2 as a possible D gene (6 bases). The CDR3 sequence is 13 residues long. Trimming shortened V by 1 base and J by 3 bases, and 7 bases separated the two germline ends. Germline V CDR1 and CDR2: LGHDT, YNNKEL (reference sequence). CDR3 sequence (DNA): TGTGCCAGCAGCCAAGCGGGAGTCTACGAGCAGTACTTC. This codes for CASSQAGVYEQYF.

This clonotype showed up just a few times. The chain carries TRBV18 and TRBJ1-2; possibly TRBD1 for D (5 bases). Germline values: CDR1 KGHSH, CDR2 LQKENI. With 2 bases removed from V and 8 bases from J, the gap between germline ends came to 12 bases. This CDR3 spans 13 amino acids. CDR3 loop: CASSPNSGDGYTF. The CDR3 bases are TGTGCCAGCTCACCAAACAGTGGGGACGGCTACACCTTC.

This clonotype occurred a few times. The chain couples TRBV2 to TRBJ1-4, with TRBD1 as a possible D gene (5 bases). This CDR3 is built from 15 residues. The ends were cut back, 2 bases at V and 3 bases at J, with 10 bases in the middle. Germline V lookup: CDR1 SNHLY, CDR2 FYNNEI. CDR3 in amino acids: CASSERGAANEKLFF. The CDR3 nucleotides are TGTGCCAGCAGTGAAAGGGGAGCAGCTAATGAAAAACTGTTTTTT. The complete variable domain, with remaining parts taken from reference TRBV2 and TRBJ1-4, reads EPEVTQTPSHQVTQMGQEVILRCVPISNHLYFYWYRQILGQKVEFLVSFYNNEISEKSEIFDDQFSVERPDGSNFTLKIRSTKLEDSAMYFCASSERGAANEKLFFGSGTQLSVL.

The chain has TRBV19 and TRBJ1-4; weak D call: TRBD1 (6 bases). The CDR3 has 13 residues. CDR1 and CDR2 (germline): LNHDA, SQIVND (reference sequence). Trimming cost V 1 base and J 8 bases, with 8 bases left between them. The CDR3 nucleotides are TGTGCCAGTAGTATAGCAAGGGGGGAAAAACTGTTTTTT. The encoded protein is CASSIARGEKLFF.

This clonotype was found a few times. One junction end disagrees with the germline gene, perhaps due to a read error. The chain combines TRBV7-6 with TRBJ2-2, with D tentatively TRBD1 (6 bases). Germline CDR1 is SGHVS and CDR2 is FNYEAQ. The CDR3 runs 15 residues. The CDR3 bases are TGTGCCAGCAGCTTACAGGGGCAGGGTACCGGGGAGCTGTTCTTT. As protein: CASSLQGQGTGELFF. Full variable domain (rest looked up from reference TRBV7-6 and TRBJ2-2): GAGVSQSPRYKVTKRGQDVALRCDPISGHVSLYWYRQALGQGPEFLTYFNYEAQQDKSGLPNDRFSAERPEGSISTLTIQRTEQRDSAMYRCASSLQGQGTGELFFGEGSRLTVL.